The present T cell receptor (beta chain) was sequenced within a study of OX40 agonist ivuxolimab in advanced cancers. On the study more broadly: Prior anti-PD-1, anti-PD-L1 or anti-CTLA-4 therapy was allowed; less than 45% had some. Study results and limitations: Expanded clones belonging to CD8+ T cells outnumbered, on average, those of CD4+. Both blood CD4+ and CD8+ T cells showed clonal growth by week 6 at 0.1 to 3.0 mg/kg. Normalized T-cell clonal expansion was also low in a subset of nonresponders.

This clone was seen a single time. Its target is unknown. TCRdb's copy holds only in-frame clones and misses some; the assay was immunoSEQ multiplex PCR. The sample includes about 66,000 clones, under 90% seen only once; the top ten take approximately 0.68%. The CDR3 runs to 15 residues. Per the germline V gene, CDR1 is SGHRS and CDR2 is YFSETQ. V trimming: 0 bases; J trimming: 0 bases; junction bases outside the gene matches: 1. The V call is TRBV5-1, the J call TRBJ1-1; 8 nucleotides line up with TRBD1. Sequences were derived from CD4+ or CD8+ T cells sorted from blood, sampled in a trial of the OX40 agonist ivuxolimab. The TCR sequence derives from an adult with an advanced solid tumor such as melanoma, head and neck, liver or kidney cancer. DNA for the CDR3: TGCGCCAGCAGCTTGGGGGGACAGGTGAACACTGAAGCTTTCTTT. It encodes CASSLGGQVNTEAFF. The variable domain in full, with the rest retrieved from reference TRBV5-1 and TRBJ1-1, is KAGVTQTPRYLIKTRGQQVTLSCSPISGHRSVSWYQQTPGQGLQFLFEYFSETQRNKGNFPGRFSGRQFSNSRSEMNVSTLELGDSALYLCASSLGGQVNTEAFFGQGTRLTVV.